Listed below are T cell receptor beta chains from one sample, sequenced in a study of response to subunit inactivated influenza vaccine. TCRdb reprocessed the RT-PCR reads with MiXCR, giving one entry per CDR3 protein. Here the sample spans about 500,000 distinct CDR3 sequences, about 15% being singletons. This specimen consisted of CD4+ T cells sorted from PBMCs, obtained less than 30 months after vaccination. Receptor source: a man aged 50-75 years who received an inactivated influenza vaccine. Both conserved end residues are part of each CDR3. The D gene is left open where the match is weak. Only some rows state a clone size, as once, few, many or a class for expanded clones.

j_call | clone_size | d_call | v_call | cdr3_aa | cdr3_nt
TRBJ2-7 | - | - | TRBV7-9 | CASSSYGGSTYEQYF | TGTGCCAGCAGCTCGTATGGCGGATCGACCTACGAGCAGTACTTC
TRBJ2-2 | - | - | TRBV5-1 | CASSLDPGELFF | TGCGCCAGCAGCCTAGATCCCGGGGAGCTGTTTTTT
TRBJ2-3 | - | TRBD2 | TRBV20-1 | CSAEGLAGGERDTQYF | TGCAGTGCCGAAGGACTAGCGGGAGGTGAGAGAGATACGCAGTATTTT
TRBJ1-1 | - | - | TRBV7-6 | CASSLMSKAEAFF | TGTGCCAGCAGCTTAATGAGTAAAGCCGAAGCTTTCTTT
TRBJ2-4 | - | - | TRBV12-3/TRBV12-4 | CASSLGGQVGKNIQYF | TGTGCCAGCAGTTTAGGGGGTCAAGTTGGCAAAAACATTCAGTACTTC
TRBJ2-7 | few | TRBD1 | TRBV18 | CASSPRSGQGTSEQYF | TGTGCCAGCTCACCACGATCCGGACAGGGGACGAGTGAGCAGTACTTC
TRBJ1-2 | few | - | TRBV7-6 | CASSMTRAGSNYGYTF | TGTGCCAGCAGTATGACCCGAGCAGGTTCTAACTATGGCTACACCTTC
TRBJ2-5 | few | TRBD2 | TRBV10-3 | CATRTSGRQETQYF | TGTGCCACCCGGACTAGCGGGCGCCAAGAGACCCAGTACTTC
TRBJ2-7 | - | TRBD1 | TRBV6-1 | CASSQNRGRGEQYF | TGTGCCAGCAGCCAGAACAGGGGACGAGGCGAGCAGTACTTC
TRBJ1-6 | few | - | TRBV7-2 | CASSVRQNSPLHF | TGTGCCAGCAGCGTGCGACAGAATTCACCCCTCCACTTT
TRBJ1-1 | - | - | TRBV29-1 | CSVRGPTWGEAFF | TGCAGTGTTCGGGGACCCACCTGGGGTGAAGCTTTCTTT